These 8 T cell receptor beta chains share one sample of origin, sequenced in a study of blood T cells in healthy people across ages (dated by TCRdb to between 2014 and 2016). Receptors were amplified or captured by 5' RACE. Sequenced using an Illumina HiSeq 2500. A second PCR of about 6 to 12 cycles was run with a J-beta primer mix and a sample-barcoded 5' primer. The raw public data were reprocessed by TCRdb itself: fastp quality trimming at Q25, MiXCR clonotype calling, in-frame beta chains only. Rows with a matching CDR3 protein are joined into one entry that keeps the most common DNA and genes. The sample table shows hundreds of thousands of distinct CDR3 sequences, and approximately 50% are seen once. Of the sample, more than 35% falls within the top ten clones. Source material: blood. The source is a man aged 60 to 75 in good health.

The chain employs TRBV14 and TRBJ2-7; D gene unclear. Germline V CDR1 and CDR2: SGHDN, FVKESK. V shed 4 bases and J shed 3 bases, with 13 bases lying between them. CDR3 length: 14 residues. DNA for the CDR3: TGTGCCAGCAGCCTCAGGCCGGGTCACTACGAGCAGTACTTC. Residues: CASSLRPGHYEQYF.

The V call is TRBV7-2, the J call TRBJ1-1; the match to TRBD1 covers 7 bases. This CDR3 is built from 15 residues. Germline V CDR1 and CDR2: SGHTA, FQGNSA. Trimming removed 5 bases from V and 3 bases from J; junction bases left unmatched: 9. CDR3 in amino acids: CASSISDRVDTEAFF. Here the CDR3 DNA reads TGTGCCAGCAGCATATCAGACAGGGTTGACACTGAAGCTTTCTTT.

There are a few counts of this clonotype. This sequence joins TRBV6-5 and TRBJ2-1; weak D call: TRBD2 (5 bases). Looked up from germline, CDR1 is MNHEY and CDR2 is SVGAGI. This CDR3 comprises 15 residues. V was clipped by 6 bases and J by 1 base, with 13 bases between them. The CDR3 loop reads CASSPIRGSYNEQFF. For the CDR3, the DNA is TGTGCCAGCAGCCCTATACGGGGTTCCTACAATGAGCAGTTCTTC.

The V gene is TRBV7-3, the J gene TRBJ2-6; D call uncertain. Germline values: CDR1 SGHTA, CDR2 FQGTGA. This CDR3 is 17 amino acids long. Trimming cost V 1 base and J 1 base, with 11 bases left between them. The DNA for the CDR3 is TGTGCCAGCAGCTTAATGGCCCTTGGGTCTGGGGCCAACGTCCTGACTTTC. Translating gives CASSLMALGSGANVLTF.

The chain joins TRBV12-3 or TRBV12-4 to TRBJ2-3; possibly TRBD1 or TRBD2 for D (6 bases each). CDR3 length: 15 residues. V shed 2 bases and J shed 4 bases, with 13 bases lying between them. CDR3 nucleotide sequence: TGTGCCAGCAGTTTAAACTCGGGGGCCGCAGATACGCAGTATTTT. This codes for CASSLNSGAADTQYF.

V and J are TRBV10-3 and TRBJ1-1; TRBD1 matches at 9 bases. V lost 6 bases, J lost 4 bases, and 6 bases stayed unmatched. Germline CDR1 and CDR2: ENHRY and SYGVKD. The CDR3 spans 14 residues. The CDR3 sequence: CAIRLTGGVTEAFF. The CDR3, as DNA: TGTGCCATCAGGCTGACAGGGGGTGTCACTGAAGCTTTCTTT.

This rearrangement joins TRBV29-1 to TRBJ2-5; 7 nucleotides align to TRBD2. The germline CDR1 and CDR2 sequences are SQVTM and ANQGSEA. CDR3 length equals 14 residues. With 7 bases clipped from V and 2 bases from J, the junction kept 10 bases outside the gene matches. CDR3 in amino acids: CSAAGGGAQETQYF. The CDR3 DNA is TGCAGCGCTGCGGGCGGGGGTGCTCAAGAGACCCAGTACTTC.

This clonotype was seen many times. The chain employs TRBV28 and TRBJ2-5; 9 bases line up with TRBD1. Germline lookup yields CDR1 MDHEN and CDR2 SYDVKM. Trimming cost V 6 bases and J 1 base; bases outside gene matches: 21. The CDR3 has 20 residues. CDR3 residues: CASRKLGTGREGRFQETQYF. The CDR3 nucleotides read TGTGCCAGCAGAAAGTTGGGGACAGGGAGGGAGGGGAGGTTCCAAGAGACCCAGTACTTC.